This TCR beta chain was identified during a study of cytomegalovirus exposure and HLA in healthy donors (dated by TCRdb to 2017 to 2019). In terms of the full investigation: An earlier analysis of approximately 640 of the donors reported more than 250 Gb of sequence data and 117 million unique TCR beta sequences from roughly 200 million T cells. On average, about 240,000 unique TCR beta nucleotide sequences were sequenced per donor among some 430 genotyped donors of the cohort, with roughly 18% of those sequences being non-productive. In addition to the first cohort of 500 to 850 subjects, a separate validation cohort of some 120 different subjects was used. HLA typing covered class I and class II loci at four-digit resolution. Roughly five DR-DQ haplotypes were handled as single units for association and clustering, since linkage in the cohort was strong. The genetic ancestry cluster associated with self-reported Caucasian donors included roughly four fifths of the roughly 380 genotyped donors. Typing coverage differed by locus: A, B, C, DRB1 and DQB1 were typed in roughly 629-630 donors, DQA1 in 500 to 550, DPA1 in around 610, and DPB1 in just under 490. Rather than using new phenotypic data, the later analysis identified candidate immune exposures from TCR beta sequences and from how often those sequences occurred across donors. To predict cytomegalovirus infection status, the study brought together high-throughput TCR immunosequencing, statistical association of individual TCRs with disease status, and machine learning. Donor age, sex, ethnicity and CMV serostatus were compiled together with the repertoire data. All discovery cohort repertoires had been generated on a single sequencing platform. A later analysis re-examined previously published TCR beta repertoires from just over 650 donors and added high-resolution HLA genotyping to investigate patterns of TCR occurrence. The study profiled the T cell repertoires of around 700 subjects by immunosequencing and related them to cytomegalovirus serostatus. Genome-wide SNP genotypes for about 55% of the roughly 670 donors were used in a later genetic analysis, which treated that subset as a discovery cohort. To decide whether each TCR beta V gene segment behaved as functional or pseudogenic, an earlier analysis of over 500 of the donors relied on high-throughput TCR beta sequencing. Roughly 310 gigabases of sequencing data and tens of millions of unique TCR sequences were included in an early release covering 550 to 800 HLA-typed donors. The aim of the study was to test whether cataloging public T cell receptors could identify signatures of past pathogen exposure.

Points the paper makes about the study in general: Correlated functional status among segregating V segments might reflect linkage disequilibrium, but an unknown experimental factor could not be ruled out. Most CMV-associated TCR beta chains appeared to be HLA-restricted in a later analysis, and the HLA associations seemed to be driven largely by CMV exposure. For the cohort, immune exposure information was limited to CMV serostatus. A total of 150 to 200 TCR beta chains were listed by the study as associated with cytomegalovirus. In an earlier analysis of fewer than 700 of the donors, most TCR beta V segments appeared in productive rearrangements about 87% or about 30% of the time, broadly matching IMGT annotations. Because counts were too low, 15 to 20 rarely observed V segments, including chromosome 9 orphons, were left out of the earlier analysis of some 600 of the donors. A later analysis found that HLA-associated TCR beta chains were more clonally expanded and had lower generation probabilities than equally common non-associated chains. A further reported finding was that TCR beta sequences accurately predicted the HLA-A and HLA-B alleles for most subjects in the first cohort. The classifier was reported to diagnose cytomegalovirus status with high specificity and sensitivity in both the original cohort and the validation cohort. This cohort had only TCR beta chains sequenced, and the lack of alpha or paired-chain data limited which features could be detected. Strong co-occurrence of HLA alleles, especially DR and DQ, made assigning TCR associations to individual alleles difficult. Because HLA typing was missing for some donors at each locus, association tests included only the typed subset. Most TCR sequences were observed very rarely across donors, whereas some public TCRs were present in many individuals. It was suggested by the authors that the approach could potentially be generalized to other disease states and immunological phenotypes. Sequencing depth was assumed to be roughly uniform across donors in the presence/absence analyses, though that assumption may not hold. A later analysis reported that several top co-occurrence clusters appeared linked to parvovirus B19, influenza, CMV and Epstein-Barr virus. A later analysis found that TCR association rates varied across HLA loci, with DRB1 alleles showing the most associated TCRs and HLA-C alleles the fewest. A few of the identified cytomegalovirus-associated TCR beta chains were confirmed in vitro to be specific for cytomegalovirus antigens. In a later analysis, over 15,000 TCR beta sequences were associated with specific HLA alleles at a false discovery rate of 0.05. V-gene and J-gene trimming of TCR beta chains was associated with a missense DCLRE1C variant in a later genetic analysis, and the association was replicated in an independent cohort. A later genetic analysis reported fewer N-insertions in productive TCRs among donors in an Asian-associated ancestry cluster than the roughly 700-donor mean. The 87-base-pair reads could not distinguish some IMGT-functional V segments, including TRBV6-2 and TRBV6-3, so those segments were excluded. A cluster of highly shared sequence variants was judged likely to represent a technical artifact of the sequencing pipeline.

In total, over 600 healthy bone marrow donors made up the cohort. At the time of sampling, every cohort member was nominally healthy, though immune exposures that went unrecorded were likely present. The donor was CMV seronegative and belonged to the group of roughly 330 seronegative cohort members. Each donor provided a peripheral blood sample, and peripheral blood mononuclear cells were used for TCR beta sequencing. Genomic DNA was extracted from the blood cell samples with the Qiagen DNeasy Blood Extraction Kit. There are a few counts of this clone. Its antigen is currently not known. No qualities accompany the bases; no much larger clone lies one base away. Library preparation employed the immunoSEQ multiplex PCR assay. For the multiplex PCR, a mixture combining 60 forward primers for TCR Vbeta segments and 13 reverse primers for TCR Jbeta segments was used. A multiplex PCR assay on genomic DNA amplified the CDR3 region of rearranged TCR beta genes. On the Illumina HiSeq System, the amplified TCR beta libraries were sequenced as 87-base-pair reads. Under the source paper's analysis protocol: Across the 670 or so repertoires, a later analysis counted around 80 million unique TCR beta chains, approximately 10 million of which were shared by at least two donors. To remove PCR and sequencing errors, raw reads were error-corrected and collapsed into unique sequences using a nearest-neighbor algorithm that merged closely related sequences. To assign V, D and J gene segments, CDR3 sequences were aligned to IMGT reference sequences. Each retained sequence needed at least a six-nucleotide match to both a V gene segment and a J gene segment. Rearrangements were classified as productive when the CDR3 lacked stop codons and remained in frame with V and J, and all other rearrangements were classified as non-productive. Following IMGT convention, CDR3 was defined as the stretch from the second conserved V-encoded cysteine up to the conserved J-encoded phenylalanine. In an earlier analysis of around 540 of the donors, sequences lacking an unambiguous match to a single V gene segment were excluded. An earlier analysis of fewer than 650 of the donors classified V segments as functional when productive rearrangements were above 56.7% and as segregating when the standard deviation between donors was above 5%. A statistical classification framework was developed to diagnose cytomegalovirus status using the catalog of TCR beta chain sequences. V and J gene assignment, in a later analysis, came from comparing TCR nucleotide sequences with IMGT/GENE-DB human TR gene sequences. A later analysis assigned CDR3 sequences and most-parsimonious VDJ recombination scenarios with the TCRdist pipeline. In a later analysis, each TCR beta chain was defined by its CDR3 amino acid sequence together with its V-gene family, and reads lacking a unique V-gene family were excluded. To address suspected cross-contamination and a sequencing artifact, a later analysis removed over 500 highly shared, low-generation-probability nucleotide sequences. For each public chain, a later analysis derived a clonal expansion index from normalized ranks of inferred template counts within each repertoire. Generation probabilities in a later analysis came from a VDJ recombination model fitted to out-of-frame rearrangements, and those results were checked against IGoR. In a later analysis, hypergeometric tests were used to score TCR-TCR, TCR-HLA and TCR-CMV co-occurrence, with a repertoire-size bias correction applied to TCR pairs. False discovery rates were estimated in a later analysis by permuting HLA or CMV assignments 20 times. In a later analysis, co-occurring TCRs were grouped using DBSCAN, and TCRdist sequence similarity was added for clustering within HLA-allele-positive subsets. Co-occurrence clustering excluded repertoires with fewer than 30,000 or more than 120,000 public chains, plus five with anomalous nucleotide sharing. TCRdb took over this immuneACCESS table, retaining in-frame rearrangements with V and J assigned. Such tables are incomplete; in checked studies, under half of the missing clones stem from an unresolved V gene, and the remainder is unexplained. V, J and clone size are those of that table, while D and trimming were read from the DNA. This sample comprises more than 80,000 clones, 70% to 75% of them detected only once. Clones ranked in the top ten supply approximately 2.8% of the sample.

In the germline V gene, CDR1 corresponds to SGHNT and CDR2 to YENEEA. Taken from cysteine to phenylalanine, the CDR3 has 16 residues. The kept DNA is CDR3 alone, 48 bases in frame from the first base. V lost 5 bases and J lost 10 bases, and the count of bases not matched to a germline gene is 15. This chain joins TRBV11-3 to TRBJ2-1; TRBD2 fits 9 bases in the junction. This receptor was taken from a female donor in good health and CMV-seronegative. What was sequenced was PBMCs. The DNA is TGTGCCAGCAGCCCCCGCGCGGGAGGGCCGGTTGGAGAGCAGTTCTTC. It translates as CASSPRAGGPVGEQFF.